Below are 27 T cell receptor beta chains sequenced from a single sample in a study of T cells expressing NK-cell markers. TCRdb reprocessed the 5' RACE reads and stores each CDR3 protein as one record, lacking DNA. The listing records about 30,000 distinct CDR3 sequences. The sample comprised blood T cells: a sorted CD56 or NKG2C T cell subset, CD4+ or CD8+ T cells, or bulk PBMC T cells (not recorded which). The receptors were gathered from a woman between 18 and 70 years old in good health.

V is TRBV7-9 and J is TRBJ2-3; TCRdb picks TRBD2, but there is no DNA to check that call. Germline V CDR1 and CDR2: SEHNR, FQNEAQ (reference sequence). This CDR3 contains 12 residues. CDR3: CASSPGGLAQYF. Looking up the rest from reference TRBV7-9 and TRBJ2-3 gives the full variable domain: DTGVSQNPRHKITKRGQNVTFRCDPISEHNRLYWYRQTLGQGPEFLTYFQNEAQLEKSRLLSDRFSAERPKGSFSTLEIQRTEQGDSAMYLCASSPGGLAQYFGPGTRLTVL.

The gene calls are TRBV6-5 and TRBJ1-1. Germline CDR1 MNHEY, CDR2 SVGAGI. The length of the CDR3 is 15 residues. CDR3 loop: CASSYTGRLNTEAFF.

V is TRBV2 and J is TRBJ1-6. Per the germline V gene, CDR1 is SNHLY and CDR2 is FYNNEI. The CDR3 loop spans 14 amino acids. CDR3 protein: CASRGSSYNSPLHF.

The V and J genes are TRBV3-1 and TRBJ1-5; the D gene TCRdb calls, TRBD1, cannot be checked with no DNA. In germline, CDR1 is LGHDT, CDR2 YNNKEL (reference sequence). CDR3 size: 15 residues. CDR3: CASSQELAGGQPQHF.

The chain uses TRBV4-1 and TRBJ2-1; TCRdb picks TRBD2, but there is no DNA to check that call. This CDR3 has 15 residues. CDR1 and CDR2 from the germline V gene are MGHRA and YSYEKL. CDR3 region: CASSHAGGGVNEQFF.

The chain couples TRBV12-3 or TRBV12-4 to TRBJ1-4. The CDR3 length is 14 residues. The CDR3 region is CASSVEGPNEKLFF.

Its frequency marks this clonotype as medium-sized (0.01 to 0.1%). The rearrangement links TRBV9 to TRBJ2-5; absent DNA, TCRdb's TRBD2 call cannot be checked. The CDR3 sequence is 15 residues long. Per the germline V gene, CDR1 is SGDLS and CDR2 is YYNGEE. CDR3 in amino acids: CASSPHVGLEETQYF.

This sequence joins TRBV12-3 or TRBV12-4 and TRBJ2-5. The CDR3 has 14 amino acids. The chain's CDR3 is CASSRGVTQETQYF.

The chain combines TRBV13 with TRBJ2-5; TCRdb picks TRBD2, but there is no DNA to check that call. The CDR3 loop spans 15 amino acids. CDR1 and CDR2 from the germline V gene are PRHDT and FYEKMQ (reference sequence). The CDR3: CASSLSGGAGETQYF.

The rearrangement joins TRBV20-1 to TRBJ2-7; with no DNA, the TCRdb D assignment of TRBD2 cannot be verified. The CDR3 has 15 residues. CDR1 is DFQATT, CDR2 SNEGSKA, per germline (reference sequence). The CDR3 protein is CSARLADSYPYEQYF.

This rearrangement joins TRBV7-8 to TRBJ1-5. The length of the CDR3 is 14 residues. Germline values: CDR1 SGHVS, CDR2 FQNEAQ. The CDR3 region is CASSLPYSNQPQHF.

The chain uses TRBV27 and TRBJ2-7; checking the TCRdb D call of TRBD2 is not possible without DNA. Germline V gene data show CDR1 as MNHEY and CDR2 as SMNVEV (reference sequence). The CDR3 is made up of 15 amino acids. CDR3 sequence reads: CASSPGTASSYEQYF.

The chain combines TRBV7-8 with TRBJ1-2; the TRBD1 assignment by TCRdb is unverifiable without DNA. From germline, CDR1 is SGHVS and CDR2 FQNEAQ. There are 18 residues in the CDR3. The CDR3 sequence is CASSLGFVPGMEDYGYTF.

This chain connects TRBV7-6 to TRBJ2-5; absent DNA, TCRdb's TRBD2 call cannot be checked. Germline V CDR1 and CDR2: SGHVS, FNYEAQ. The CDR3 length is 15 residues. CDR3 sequence reads: CASSLEISRRETQYF.

The J gene is TRBJ2-4, the V gene TRBV11-2; TCRdb's D gene call, TRBD1, goes unchecked for lack of DNA. Looked up from germline, CDR1 is SGHAT and CDR2 is FQNNGV. This CDR3 is built from 15 residues. The CDR3 sequence is CASSFGTGNKNIQYF.

J is TRBJ1-2 and V is TRBV29-1; the D call of TRBD1 rests on TCRdb alone, since no DNA is present to check it. Looked up from germline, CDR1 is SQVTM and CDR2 is ANQGSEA. This CDR3 is built from 18 residues. This CDR3 reads CSVEDFQPGTGANYGYTF.

The chain recombines TRBV29-1 with TRBJ2-3. The CDR3 is 11 residues long. Per germline, CDR1 SQVTM and CDR2 ANQGSEA. Here the CDR3 reads CSVSSVDTQYF.

The chain is built from TRBV12-3 or TRBV12-4 and TRBJ2-1. This CDR3 has 14 amino acids. CDR3 region: CASSSLGLLNEQFF.

This rearrangement joins TRBV6-4 to TRBJ2-1; no DNA is available, so the TRBD2 call from TCRdb remains unchecked. The CDR3 contains 16 residues. Germline-derived CDR1 and CDR2 are MRHNA and SNTAGT. The CDR3 loop reads CASSDSASGDLNEQFF.

This chain uses TRBV5-1 with TRBJ1-1. The CDR3 spans 19 residues. The germline V gene encodes CDR1 SGHRS and CDR2 YFSETQ. The CDR3: CASSLAVAAYHGDHTEAFF. The variable domain in full, completed from reference TRBV5-1 and TRBJ1-1, reads KAGVTQTPRYLIKTRGQQVTLSCSPISGHRSVSWYQQTPGQGLQFLFEYFSETQRNKGNFPGRFSGRQFSNSRSEMNVSTLELGDSALYLCASSLAVAAYHGDHTEAFFGQGTRLTVV.

The J gene is TRBJ1-1, the V gene TRBV6-1. CDR1 is MNHNS and CDR2 is SASEGT in the germline V gene. CDR3 length: 13 amino acids. The CDR3 sequence is CASSPLMNTEAFF.

The genes are TRBV29-1 and TRBJ2-3; with no DNA, the TCRdb D assignment of TRBD2 cannot be verified. CDR3 size: 14 residues. The germline gives CDR1 SQVTM, CDR2 ANQGSEA. CDR3 sequence: CSVQTSGSADTQYF.

This chain connects TRBV9 to TRBJ2-7; lacking DNA, the TRBD1 call made by TCRdb goes unchecked. Germline CDR1 is SGDLS and CDR2 is YYNGEE. The CDR3 consists of 14 residues. The CDR3: CASSAGTETYEQYF.

The chain has TRBV15 and TRBJ2-3; with no DNA, the TCRdb D assignment of TRBD2 cannot be verified. Germline V lookup: CDR1 LNHNV, CDR2 YYDKDF (reference sequence). This CDR3 is 14 amino acids long. This chain's CDR3 is CATKFSGAVDTQYF.

The V gene is TRBV4-1, the J gene TRBJ2-7; TCRdb designates TRBD1, a call that cannot be tested without DNA. This CDR3 is built from 12 residues. From germline, CDR1 is MGHRA and CDR2 YSYEKL. The CDR3 protein is CASSLTGDEQYF.

The rearrangement joins TRBV6-5 to TRBJ2-2; without DNA, the TCRdb call of TRBD1 cannot be checked. CDR1 is MNHEY, CDR2 SVGAGI, per germline. This CDR3 is 15 amino acids long. CDR3: CASSSPGHLHGELFF.

The chain has TRBV12-3 or TRBV12-4 and TRBJ2-5; the D call from TCRdb, TRBD2, cannot be confirmed without DNA. The CDR3 consists of 14 residues. CDR3 sequence: CASSPMAGWETQYF.